This TCR beta chain was found in a study of T-cell memory formation after mild COVID-19. Study context: TCR clustering was largely donor specific.

Study-level results: For contracting clones, CD4+ ones sat mainly in CM and EM, CD8+ in EMRA.

TCR alpha and TCR beta cDNA libraries carrying sample barcodes and UMIs were produced by 5'RACE using constant-segment primers. TCRdb reprocessed the 5' RACE reads via MiXCR and lists one record per CDR3 protein. The sample contains roughly 300,000 distinct CDR3 sequences, roughly an eighth of which appear only once. As for this clonotype: What it recognizes is unknown.

Trimming took off 0 bases at V and 7 bases at J, with 14 bases between the two ends. Germline CDR1 reads SGHRS; CDR2 reads YFSETQ. This CDR3 region has 16 residues. This clonotype was sampled from a young man who had mild COVID-19 (a few samples of this study predate the infection). Cell type and time point are not known. This chain connects TRBV5-1 to TRBJ1-6; no clear D gene. Sequenced material: PBMCs or a T cell subset sorted from them (not recorded which). CDR3 sequence reads: CASSLAGRSINSPLHF. DNA of the CDR3: TGCGCCAGCAGCTTGGCCGGCAGGAGTATCAATTCACCCCTCCACTTT.